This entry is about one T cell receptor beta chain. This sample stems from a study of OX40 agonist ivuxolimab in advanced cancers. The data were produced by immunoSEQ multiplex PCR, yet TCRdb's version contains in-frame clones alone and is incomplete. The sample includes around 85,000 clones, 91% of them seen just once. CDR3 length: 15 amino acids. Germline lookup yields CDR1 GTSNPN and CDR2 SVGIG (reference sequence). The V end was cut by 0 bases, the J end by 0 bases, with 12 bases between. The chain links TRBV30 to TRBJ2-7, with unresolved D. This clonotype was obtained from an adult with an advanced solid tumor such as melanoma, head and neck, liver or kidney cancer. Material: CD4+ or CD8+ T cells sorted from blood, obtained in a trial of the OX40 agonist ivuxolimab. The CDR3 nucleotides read TGTGCCTGGAGTGTACCAGGCGCCCTCTCCTACGAGCAGTACTTC. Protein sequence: CAWSVPGALSYEQYF.